The next 16 T cell receptor beta chains were all read from a single sample in a study of T cells in Graves' hyperthyroidism and ophthalmopathy. It was RNA transcripts that yielded the amplified TCR beta CDR3 regions. First-round RT-PCR of the TCR CDR3 relied on the HTBI primer set. In TCRdb, the multiplex PCR reads were re-called with MiXCR into one record per CDR3 protein. The sample includes about 600,000 distinct CDR3 sequences, roughly 15% of them seen just once. Sequencing was performed on blood. These receptors were taken from a woman aged 50 to 60 with Graves' ophthalmopathy.

The rearrangement uses TRBV20-1 and TRBJ2-2; 12 bases map to TRBD2. The CDR3 has 16 amino acids. Germline lookup yields CDR1 DFQATT and CDR2 SNEGSKA (reference sequence). V lost 0 bases, J lost 4 bases, and 3 bases stayed unmatched. The DNA for the CDR3 is TGCAGTGCTAGAGATCGACTAGCGGGAGTCACCGGGGAGCTGTTTTTT. It codes for CSARDRLAGVTGELFF.

This clonotype has a count of ten or more. The rearrangement links TRBV27 to TRBJ1-1; no reliable D call. V gave up 0 bases and J gave up 5 bases, with 7 bases separating them. This CDR3 contains 13 residues. CDR1 is MNHEY, CDR2 SMNVEV, per germline (reference sequence). The CDR3, as DNA: TGTGCCAGCAGTTTATCCCGGGATACTGAAGCTTTCTTT. Amino acids: CASSLSRDTEAFF.

Many counts were recorded for this clonotype. The J gene is TRBJ2-7, the V gene TRBV28; 11 bases are a match to TRBD1. V was clipped by 4 bases and J by 3 bases; unmatched bases: 17. Germline assignment: CDR1 MDHEN and CDR2 SYDVKM. The CDR3 runs 19 residues. CDR3 in amino acids: CASSSVGTGGRARDYEQYF. CDR3 sequence (DNA): TGTGCCAGCAGTTCAGTTGGGACAGGGGGAAGGGCTCGGGACTACGAGCAGTACTTC.

The gene calls are TRBV2 and TRBJ2-4; 10 bases align to TRBD2. V was clipped by 5 bases and J by 7 bases; unmatched bases: 5. The germline V gene encodes CDR1 SNHLY and CDR2 FYNNEI. The length of the CDR3 is 14 residues. CDR3 in DNA: TGTGCCAGCAGTAGACTAGCGGGTGTCAACATTCAGTACTTC. As protein: CASSRLAGVNIQYF.

V usage is TRBV4-3 and J usage is TRBJ2-2; 7 nucleotides line up with TRBD2. The V gene's germline CDR1 is LGHNA and CDR2 YSLEER. This CDR3 has 17 residues. Trimming cost V 0 bases and J 5 bases; bases outside gene matches: 9. The CDR3 reads CASSQDGAGVRTGELFF. The CDR3 coding sequence is TGCGCCAGCAGCCAAGATGGTGCGGGAGTTCGAACCGGGGAGCTGTTTTTT.

This clonotype was seen a handful of times. The chain combines TRBV7-9 with TRBJ2-2, with 8 positions matching TRBD1. Looked up from germline, CDR1 is SEHNR and CDR2 is FQNEAQ (reference sequence). CDR3 length equals 15 residues. Trimming cost V 7 bases and J 5 bases; bases outside gene matches: 9. In DNA, the CDR3 is TGTGCCAGCAACGACGGACAGGGTGGGACCGGGGAGCTGTTTTTT. It codes for CASNDGQGGTGELFF.

There are many counts of this clonotype. The V call is TRBV18, the J call TRBJ1-2; D gene unclear. The germline gives CDR1 KGHSH, CDR2 LQKENI. CDR3 length: 15 amino acids. V dropped 3 bases and J dropped 4 bases, with 15 bases sitting between them. CDR3 region: CASSPDGVGSYGYTF. CDR3 in DNA: TGTGCCAGCTCACCGGACGGAGTCGGGTCCTATGGCTACACCTTC.

The table lists this clonotype with many counts. The rearrangement links TRBV20-1 to TRBJ1-5, with no clear D. V was cut by 0 bases and J by 2 bases, with 5 bases left in between. This CDR3 spans 13 amino acids. Germline CDR1 DFQATT, CDR2 SNEGSKA (reference sequence). CDR3 DNA: TGCAGTGCTAGAGATTATGGCAATCAGCCCCAGCATTTT. Translating gives CSARDYGNQPQHF.

This clonotype has ten or more counts. This chain links TRBV28 with TRBJ2-1, with 10 bases lining up with TRBD1. CDR1 and CDR2 (germline): MDHEN, SYDVKM. The CDR3 covers 15 residues. The V and J ends lost 6 bases and 5 bases, in that order; junction bases with no gene match: 7. The CDR3 nucleotides are TGTGCCAGCAGGCCGACAGGGGGCGATCACAATGAGCAGTTCTTC. As protein: CASRPTGGDHNEQFF. Full variable domain (outside the CDR3, taken from reference TRBV28 and TRBJ2-1): DVKVTQSSRYLVKRTGEKVFLECVQDMDHENMFWYRQDPGLGLRLIYFSYDVKMKEKGDIPEGYSVSREKKERFSLILESASTNQTSMYLCASRPTGGDHNEQFFGPGTRLTVL.

V usage is TRBV6-2 or TRBV6-3 and J usage is TRBJ2-2; D tentatively fits TRBD1 or TRBD2 (5 bases each). In germline, CDR1 is MNHEY, CDR2 SVGEGT. The CDR3 covers 15 residues. The V and J ends lost 4 bases and 2 bases respectively, with 11 bases between them. The CDR3 nucleotides read TGTGCCAGCAGTTCAGAGGGGCGAAACACCGGGGAGCTGTTTTTT. Protein sequence: CASSSEGRNTGELFF.

This clonotype has a count of ten or more. V usage is TRBV12-3 or TRBV12-4 and J usage is TRBJ1-1; D gene uncertain. Trimming removed 4 bases at V and 10 bases at J, with 10 bases between. This CDR3 contains 11 residues. The CDR3: CASSSRPGAFF. The CDR3 DNA sequence: TGTGCCAGCAGTTCCCGACCAGGAGCTTTCTTT.

Points on this clonotype: This may stem from a read error, because a much larger clone lies one nucleotide away. This rearrangement joins TRBV7-2 to TRBJ2-7, with 7 bases fitting TRBD2. V gave up 4 bases and J gave up 3 bases; unmatched junction bases: 9. CDR3 length: 15 residues. Germline CDR1 SGHTA, CDR2 FQGNSA. The CDR3 nucleotides read TGTGCCAGCAGCTCCTCGACTAGCAGGCTCTACGAGCAGTACTTC. Amino acids: CASSSSTSRLYEQYF.

This clonotype was counted many times. The chain joins TRBV6-5 to TRBJ1-2; D not resolved. Trimming removed 2 bases at V and 3 bases at J, with 7 bases between. There are 13 residues in the CDR3. Germline V gene data show CDR1 as MNHEY and CDR2 as SVGAGI. The CDR3 region has the DNA TGTGCCAGCAGTTACATAGGTTACTATGGCTACACCTTC. It translates to CASSYIGYYGYTF.

This clonotype was observed a few times. V is TRBV28 and J is TRBJ1-5, with TRBD1 matching 8 bases. This CDR3 is 15 amino acids long. CDR1 MDHEN and CDR2 SYDVKM come from the germline V gene. Unmatched junction bases numbered 7, after V lost 3 bases and J lost 6 bases. CDR3 amino acids: CASSFDRGPGQPQHF. In nucleotides, the CDR3 is TGTGCCAGCAGTTTTGACAGGGGACCCGGTCAGCCCCAGCATTTT.

This chain joins TRBV7-9 and TRBJ1-4; D is uncertain. Trimming left V 3 bases short and J 3 bases short, with 11 bases between. CDR1 and CDR2 from the germline V gene are SEHNR and FQNEAQ (reference sequence). This CDR3 is built from 15 residues. The chain's CDR3 is CASSFGSKSNEKLFF. The CDR3 nucleotides read TGTGCCAGCAGCTTTGGGTCGAAATCTAATGAAAAACTGTTTTTT.

This clonotype was counted only a few times. This chain's CDR3 is CASSGVGGNNQPQHF. The CDR3 nucleotides are TGTGCCAGCAGTGGGGTTGGGGGAAACAATCAGCCCCAGCATTTT. The V and J genes are TRBV6-1 and TRBJ1-5; D perhaps matches TRBD1 (5 bases). The germline gives CDR1 MNHNS, CDR2 SASEGT. The CDR3 extends over 15 amino acids. Trimming took off 4 bases at V and 3 bases at J, with 13 bases between the two ends.